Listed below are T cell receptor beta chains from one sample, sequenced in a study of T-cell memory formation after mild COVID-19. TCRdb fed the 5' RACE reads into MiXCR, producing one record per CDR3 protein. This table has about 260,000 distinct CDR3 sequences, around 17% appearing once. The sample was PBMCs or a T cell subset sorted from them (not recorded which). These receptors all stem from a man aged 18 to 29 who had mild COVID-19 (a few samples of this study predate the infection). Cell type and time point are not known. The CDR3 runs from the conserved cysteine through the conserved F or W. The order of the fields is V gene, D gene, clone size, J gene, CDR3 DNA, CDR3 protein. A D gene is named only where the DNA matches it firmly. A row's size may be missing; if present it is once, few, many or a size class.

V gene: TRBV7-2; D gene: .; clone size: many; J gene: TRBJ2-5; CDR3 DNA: TGTGCCAGCAGCTTAGCTGGGGTAGGGGAGACCCAGTACTTC; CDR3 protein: CASSLAGVGETQYF
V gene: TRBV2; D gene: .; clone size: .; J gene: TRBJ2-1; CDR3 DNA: TGTGCCAGCAACCCTAGAAGCTCCTACAATGAGCAGTTCTTC; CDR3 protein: CASNPRSSYNEQFF
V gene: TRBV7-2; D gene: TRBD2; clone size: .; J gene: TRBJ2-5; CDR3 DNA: TGTGCCAGCAGTCCCTCGGACGGGGGGGAGACCCAGTACTTC; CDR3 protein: CASSPSDGGETQYF
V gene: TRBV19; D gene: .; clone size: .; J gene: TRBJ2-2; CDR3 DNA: TGTGCCAGTACGGAGGGCAACACCGGGGAGCTGTCTTTT; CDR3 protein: CASTEGNTGELSF
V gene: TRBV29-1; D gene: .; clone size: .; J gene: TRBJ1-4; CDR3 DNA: TGCAGCGTTTCATCCAGTAATGAAAAACTGTTTTTT; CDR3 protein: CSVSSSNEKLFF
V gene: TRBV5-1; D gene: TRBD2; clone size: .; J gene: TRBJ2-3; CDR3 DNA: TGCGCCAGCAGCTTAGGACTAGCGGGGAGTTCGGATACGCAGTATTTT; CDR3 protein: CASSLGLAGSSDTQYF
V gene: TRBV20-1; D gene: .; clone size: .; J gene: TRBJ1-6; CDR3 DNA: TGCAGTGCTACCCAGGCCCTGGGGAATTCACCCCTCCACTTT; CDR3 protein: CSATQALGNSPLHF
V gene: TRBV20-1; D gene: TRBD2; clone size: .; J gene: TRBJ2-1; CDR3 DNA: TGCAGTGCCGCTTCGCGGGGGTATTACAATGAGCAGTTCTTC; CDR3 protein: CSAASRGYYNEQFF
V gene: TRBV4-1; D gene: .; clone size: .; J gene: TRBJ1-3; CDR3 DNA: TGCGCCAGCAGCCAAGAGGGCAGGGCCGGAAACACCATATATTTT; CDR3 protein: CASSQEGRAGNTIYF
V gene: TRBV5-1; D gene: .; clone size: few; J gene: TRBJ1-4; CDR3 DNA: TGCGCCAGCAGCTTGGGTCGGCTGCTAACTAATGAAAAACTGTTTTTT; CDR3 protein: CASSLGRLLTNEKLFF
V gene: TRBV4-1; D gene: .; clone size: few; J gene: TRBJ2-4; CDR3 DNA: TGCGCCAGCAGCCAAGTACTGGGGAACATTCAGTACTTC; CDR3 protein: CASSQVLGNIQYF
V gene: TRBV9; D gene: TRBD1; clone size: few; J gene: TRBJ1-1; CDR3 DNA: TGTGCCAGCAGCCCGGGACAGGGGGCCGTCACTGAAGCTTTCTTT; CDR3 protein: CASSPGQGAVTEAFF
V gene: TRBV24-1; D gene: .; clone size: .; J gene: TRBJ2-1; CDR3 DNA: TGTGCCACCAGTGATGGTATTAGCTCCTACAATGAGCAGTTCTTC; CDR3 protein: CATSDGISSYNEQFF
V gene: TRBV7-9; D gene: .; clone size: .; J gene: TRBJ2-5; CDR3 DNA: TGTGCCAGCAGCTTTGAGGCGCCCGTCGGGTACTTC; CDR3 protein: CASSFEAPVGYF
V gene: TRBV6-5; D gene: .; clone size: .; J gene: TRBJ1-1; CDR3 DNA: TGTGCCAGCACCAAGACAGTGAACACTGAAGCTTTCTTT; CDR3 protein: CASTKTVNTEAFF
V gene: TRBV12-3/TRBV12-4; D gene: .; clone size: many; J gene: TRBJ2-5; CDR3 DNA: TGTGCCAGCAGTTTCTACAGCCAAGAGACCCAGTACTTC; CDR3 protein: CASSFYSQETQYF
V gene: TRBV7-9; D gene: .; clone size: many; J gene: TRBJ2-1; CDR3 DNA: TGTGCCAGCAGCAGACGTACAAGCTCCTACAATGAGCAGTTCTTC; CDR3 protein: CASSRRTSSYNEQFF
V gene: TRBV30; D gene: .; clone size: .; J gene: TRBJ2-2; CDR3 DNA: TGTGCCTGGATAGGGGGGCTCGGGGAGCTGTTTTTT; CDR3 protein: CAWIGGLGELFF
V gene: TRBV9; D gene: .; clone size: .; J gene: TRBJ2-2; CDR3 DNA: TGTGCCAGCAGCGTAGAGGCAGGGACGAACACCGGGGAGCTGTTTTTT; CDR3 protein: CASSVEAGTNTGELFF
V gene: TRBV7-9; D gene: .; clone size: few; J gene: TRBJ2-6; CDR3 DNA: TGTGCCAGCAGCTCACCTTCCAACGTCCTGACTTTC; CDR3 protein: CASSSPSNVLTF
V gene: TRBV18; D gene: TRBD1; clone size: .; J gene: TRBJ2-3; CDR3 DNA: TGTGCCAGCTTCCAGGGGGCGATGAGCACAGATACGCAGTATTTT; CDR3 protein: CASFQGAMSTDTQYF
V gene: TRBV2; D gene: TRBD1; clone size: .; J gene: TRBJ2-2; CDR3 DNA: TGTGCCAGCAGTTTCCGGGACAGGGGCACCGGGGAGCTGTTTTTT; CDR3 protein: CASSFRDRGTGELFF
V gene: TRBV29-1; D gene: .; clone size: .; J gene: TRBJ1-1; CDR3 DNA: TGCAGCGTAACTTCCAACACTGAAGCTTTCTTT; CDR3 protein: CSVTSNTEAFF
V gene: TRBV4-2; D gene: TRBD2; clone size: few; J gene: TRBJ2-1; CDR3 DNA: TGTGCCAGCAGCCAAGATGCGTTTCTAGCGGGGGGCTACAATGAGCAGTTCTTC; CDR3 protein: CASSQDAFLAGGYNEQFF
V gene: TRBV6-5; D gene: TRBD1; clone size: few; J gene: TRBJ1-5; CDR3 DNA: TGTGCCAGCAGTTACGCCCCACCCGGACAGGAATGGGCACAGCCCCAGCATTTT; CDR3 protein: CASSYAPPGQEWAQPQHF
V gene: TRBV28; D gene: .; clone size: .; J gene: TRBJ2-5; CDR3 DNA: TGTGCCGCCGTCGGGCAGGTCCTGGGAGAGACCCAGTACTTC; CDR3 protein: CAAVGQVLGETQYF
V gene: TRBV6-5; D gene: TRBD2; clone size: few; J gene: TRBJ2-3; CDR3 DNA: TGTGCCAGCAGTTTGCTCCGGACTAGGTTGGATACGCAGTATTTT; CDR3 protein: CASSLLRTRLDTQYF
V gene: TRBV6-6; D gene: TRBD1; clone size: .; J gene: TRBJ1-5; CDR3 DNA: TGTGCCAGCAGTTACATGCAGGGGGTGATGTATAGCAATCAGCCCCAGCATTTT; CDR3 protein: CASSYMQGVMYSNQPQHF
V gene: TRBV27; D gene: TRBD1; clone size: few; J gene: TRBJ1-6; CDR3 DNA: TGTGCCAGCAGTCAGCGATGGACAGGGGGCACGGTAAATTCACCCCTCCACTTT; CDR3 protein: CASSQRWTGGTVNSPLHF
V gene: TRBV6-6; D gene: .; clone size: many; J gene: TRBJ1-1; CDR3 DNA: TGTGCCAGCAGTCGGGAGACAGCGAAGAATGGGGCTGAAGCTTTCTTT; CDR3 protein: CASSRETAKNGAEAFF
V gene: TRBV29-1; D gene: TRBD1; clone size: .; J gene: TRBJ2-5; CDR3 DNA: TGCAGCGTTGAAGATTTCATGGGACAGGGGACGGAGACCCAGTACTTC; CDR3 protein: CSVEDFMGQGTETQYF
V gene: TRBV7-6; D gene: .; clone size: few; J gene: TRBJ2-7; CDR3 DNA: TGTGCCAGCAGCCCCGGGACTCGCGTTAACGAGCAGTACTTC; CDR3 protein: CASSPGTRVNEQYF
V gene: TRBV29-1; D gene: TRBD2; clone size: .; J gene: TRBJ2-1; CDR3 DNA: TGCAGCGCCCCAAGGGGCGGGAGGGCCAACAATGAGCAGTTCTTC; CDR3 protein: CSAPRGGRANNEQFF
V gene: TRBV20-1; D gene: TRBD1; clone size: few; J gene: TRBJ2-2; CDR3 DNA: TGCAGTGCTAGGGACCGGACAGGGGCCGGGGAGCTGTTTTTT; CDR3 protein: CSARDRTGAGELFF
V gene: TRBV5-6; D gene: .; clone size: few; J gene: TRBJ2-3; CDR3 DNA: TGTGCCAGCAGCTTGGAGTTGGGGAGCACAGATACGCAGTATTTT; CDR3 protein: CASSLELGSTDTQYF
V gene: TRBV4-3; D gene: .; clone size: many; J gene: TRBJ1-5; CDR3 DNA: TGCGCCAGCAGCCAAGATCTTCCAGGCTATGGCCAGCCCCAGCATTTT; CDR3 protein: CASSQDLPGYGQPQHF
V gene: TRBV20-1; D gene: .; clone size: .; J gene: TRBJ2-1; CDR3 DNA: TGCAGTGCGATAGGGGGGAATCCCAACCCCTTCTCCTACAATGAGCAGTTCTTC; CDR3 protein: CSAIGGNPNPFSYNEQFF
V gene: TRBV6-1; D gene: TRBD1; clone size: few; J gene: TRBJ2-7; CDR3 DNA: TGTGCCAGCTTATTCCGGGACAGAGTCTACGAGCAGTACTTC; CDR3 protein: CASLFRDRVYEQYF
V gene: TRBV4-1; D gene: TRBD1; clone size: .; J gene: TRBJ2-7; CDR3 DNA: TGCGCCAGCAGCCAAGGGGGACAGGGGGCCGGTGAGCAGTACTTC; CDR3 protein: CASSQGGQGAGEQYF
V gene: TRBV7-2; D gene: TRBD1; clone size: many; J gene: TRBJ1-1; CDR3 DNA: TGTGCCAGCAGAACGGGACAGAGGAACACTGAAGCTTTCTTT; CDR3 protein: CASRTGQRNTEAFF
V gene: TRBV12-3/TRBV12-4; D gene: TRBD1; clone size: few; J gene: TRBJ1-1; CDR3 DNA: TGTGCCAGCAGCCGAAGACAGGGTGGCACTGAAGCTTTCTTT; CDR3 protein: CASSRRQGGTEAFF
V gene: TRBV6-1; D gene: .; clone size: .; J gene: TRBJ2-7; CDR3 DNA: TGTGCCAGCAGGTCCACAGTTCCTTACGAGCAGTACTTC; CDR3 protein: CASRSTVPYEQYF
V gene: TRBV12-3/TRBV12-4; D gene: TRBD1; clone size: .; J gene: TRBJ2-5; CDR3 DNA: TGTGCCAGCATATGGGACAGTGCCCAAGAGACCCAGTACTTC; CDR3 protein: CASIWDSAQETQYF
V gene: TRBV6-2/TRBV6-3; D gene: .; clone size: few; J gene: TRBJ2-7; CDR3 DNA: TGTGCCAGCAGTTCTGGAGGGGCAGCTGAGCGCGAGCAGTACTTC; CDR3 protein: CASSSGGAAEREQYF
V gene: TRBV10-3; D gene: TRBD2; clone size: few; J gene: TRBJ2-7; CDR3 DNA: TGTGCCACCGGACTAGCGGGGGGAATAAGCTCCTACGAGCAGTACTTC; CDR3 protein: CATGLAGGISSYEQYF
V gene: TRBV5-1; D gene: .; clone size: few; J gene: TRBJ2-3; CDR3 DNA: TGCGCCAGCCACCCCAGTCCTATGGGGGGCCGCACAGATACGCAGTATTTT; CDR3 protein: CASHPSPMGGRTDTQYF
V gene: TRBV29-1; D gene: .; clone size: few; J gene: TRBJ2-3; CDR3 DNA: TGCAGCGACCGAACCGGGACCTCCGGCGGTACGCAGTATTTT; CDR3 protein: CSDRTGTSGGTQYF
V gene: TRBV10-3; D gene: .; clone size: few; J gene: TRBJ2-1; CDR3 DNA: TGTGCCACCCGAGGAGCGGCCCACAATGAGCAGTTCTTC; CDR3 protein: CATRGAAHNEQFF
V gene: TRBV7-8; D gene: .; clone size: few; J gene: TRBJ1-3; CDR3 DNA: TGTGCCAGCAGCACTCGGGACCTCTCTGGAAACACCATATATTTT; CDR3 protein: CASSTRDLSGNTIYF
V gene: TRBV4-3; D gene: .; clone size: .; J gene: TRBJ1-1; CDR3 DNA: TGCGACAGCAGCCAAGACTTCCGGTTGTACACTGAAGCTTTCTTT; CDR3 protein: CDSSQDFRLYTEAFF
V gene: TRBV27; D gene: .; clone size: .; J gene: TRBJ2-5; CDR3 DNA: TGTGCCAGCAGTTTGAGGCATGAAGAGACCCAGTACTTC; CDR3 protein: CASSLRHEETQYF
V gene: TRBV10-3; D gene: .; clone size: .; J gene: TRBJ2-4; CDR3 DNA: TGTGCCATCAGTGAGTCGGGGGAAAACATTCAGTACTTC; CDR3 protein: CAISESGENIQYF
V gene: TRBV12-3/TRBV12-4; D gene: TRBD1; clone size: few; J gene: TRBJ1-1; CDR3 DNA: TGTGCCAGCACCTGGGGGACAGGGGGCGCCTCTTTCTTT; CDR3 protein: CASTWGTGGASFF